This TCR beta chain is drawn from a study of response to subunit inactivated influenza vaccine. Study outcomes and limitations: The authors suggested that every seasonal influenza vaccination recruits few new T cells.

Details on this clonotype: Its cognate antigen is unknown.

MiXCR was run by TCRdb on the RT-PCR reads, yielding one entry per CDR3 protein. The data contain under 550,000 distinct CDR3 sequences, approximately 7.8% of them seen just once; the ten biggest clones take up roughly 14%. This material consisted of PBMCs from blood, taken roughly 24 months after vaccination. This clonotype was obtained from a man aged 45 to 75 who received an inactivated influenza vaccine.

The DNA of the CDR3 is TGTGCCATCAGTCGGCAGGACTCCTACGAGCAGTACTTC. Amino acids: CAISRQDSYEQYF. This chain connects TRBV10-3 to TRBJ2-7, with no clear D. The CDR3 has 13 residues. CDR1 is ENHRY, CDR2 SYGVKD, per germline. Deletions cut 5 bases from V and 0 bases from J, with 8 bases between.